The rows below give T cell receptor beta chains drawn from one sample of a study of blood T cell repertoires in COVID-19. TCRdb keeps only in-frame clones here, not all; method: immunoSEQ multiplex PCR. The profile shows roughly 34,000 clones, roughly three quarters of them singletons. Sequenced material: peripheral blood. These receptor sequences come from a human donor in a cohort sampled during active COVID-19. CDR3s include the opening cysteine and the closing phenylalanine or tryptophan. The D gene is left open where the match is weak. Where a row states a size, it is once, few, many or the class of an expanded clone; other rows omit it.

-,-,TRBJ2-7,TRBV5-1,CASSLSSYEQYF,TGCGCCAGCAGCCTGAGCTCCTACGAGCAGTACTTC
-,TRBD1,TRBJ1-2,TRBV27,CASRRQGVDYGYTF,TGTGCCAGCAGGAGACAGGGAGTCGACTATGGCTACACCTTC
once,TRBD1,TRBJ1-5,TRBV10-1,CASSEQGSGQPQHF,TGCGCCAGCAGTGAACAGGGGTCGGGACAGCCCCAGCATTTT
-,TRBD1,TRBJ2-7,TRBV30,CAWSSGLSGQGRAEQYF,TGTGCCTGGAGTTCGGGTCTCTCCGGACAGGGCCGGGCCGAGCAGTACTTC
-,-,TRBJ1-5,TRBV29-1,CSVGEGNQPQHF,TGCAGCGTCGGGGAAGGTAATCAGCCCCAGCATTTT
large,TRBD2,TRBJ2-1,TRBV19,CASSPKAGGWGEQFF,TGTGCCAGTAGTCCCAAGGCGGGAGGGTGGGGTGAGCAGTTCTTC
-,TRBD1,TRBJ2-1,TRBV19,CASNRPGQGVNEQFF,TGTGCCAGTAATCGCCCGGGACAGGGGGTGAATGAGCAGTTCTTC
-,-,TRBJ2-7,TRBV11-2,CASSLAGVQIYEQYF,TGTGCCAGCAGCTTAGCAGGGGTCCAGATTTACGAGCAGTACTTC
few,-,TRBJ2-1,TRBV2,CASSEVMATYNEQFF,TGTGCCAGCAGTGAGGTAATGGCAACCTACAATGAGCAGTTCTTC
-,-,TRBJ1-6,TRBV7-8,CASSLSDAGNSPLHF,TGTGCCAGCAGCCTCTCTGATGCAGGGAATTCACCCCTCCACTTT
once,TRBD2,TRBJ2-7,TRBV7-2,CASSLRGLAGDSYEQYF,TGTGCCAGCAGCTTAAGGGGACTAGCGGGGGACTCCTACGAGCAGTACTTC
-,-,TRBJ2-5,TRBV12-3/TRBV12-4,CASSFVGGETQYF,TGTGCCAGCAGTTTCGTAGGAGGAGAGACCCAGTACTTC
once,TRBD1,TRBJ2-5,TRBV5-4,CASSPTGAGQETQYF,TGTGCCAGCAGCCCGACAGGGGCCGGCCAAGAGACCCAGTACTTC
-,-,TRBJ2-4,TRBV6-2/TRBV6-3,CASSYSTHRGGWNIQYF,TGTGCCAGCAGTTACTCCACTCACAGGGGAGGTTGGAACATTCAGTACTTC
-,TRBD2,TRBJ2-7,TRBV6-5,CASSSSGRVDEQYF,TGTGCCAGCAGCTCTAGCGGGAGGGTAGACGAGCAGTACTTC
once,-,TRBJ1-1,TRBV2,CAGSSTMNTEAFF,TGTGCCGGATCCTCGACAATGAACACTGAAGCTTTCTTT
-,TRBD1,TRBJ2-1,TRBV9,CASSVADRANEQFF,TGTGCCAGCAGCGTAGCGGACAGGGCTAATGAGCAGTTCTTC
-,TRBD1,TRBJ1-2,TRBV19,CASSTTGTGYDGYTF,TGTGCCAGTAGTACCACCGGGACAGGGTATGATGGCTACACCTTC
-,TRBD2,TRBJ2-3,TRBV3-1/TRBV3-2,CASSQTSGGAPDTQYF,TGTGCCAGCAGCCAGACTAGCGGGGGGGCTCCAGATACGCAGTATTTT
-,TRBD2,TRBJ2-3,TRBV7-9,CASRPGLAGVWGDTQYF,TGTGCCAGCAGGCCGGGACTAGCGGGAGTCTGGGGAGATACGCAGTATTTT
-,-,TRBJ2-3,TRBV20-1,CSASLDTQYF,TGCAGTGCTAGCCTAGATACGCAGTATTTT
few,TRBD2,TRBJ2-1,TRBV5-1,CASSLAGTSGRNEQFF,TGCGCCAGCAGCTTGGCCGGGACTAGCGGGAGGAATGAGCAGTTCTTC
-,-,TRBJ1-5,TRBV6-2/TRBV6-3,CASSYVGTNQPQHF,TGTGCCAGCAGTTACGTGGGGACAAATCAGCCCCAGCATTTT
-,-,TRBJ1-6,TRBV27,CASTMRGGSALHF,TGTGCCAGCACGATGCGGGGGGGCAGCGCCCTCCACTTT
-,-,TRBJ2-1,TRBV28,CASSSAGYQEGFF,TGTGCCAGCAGTTCAGCAGGCTACCAGGAGGGGTTCTTC
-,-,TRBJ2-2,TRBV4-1,CASSLRENTGELFF,TGCGCCAGCAGCCTTCGAGAGAACACCGGGGAGCTGTTTTTT
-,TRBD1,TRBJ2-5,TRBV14,CASSQNRGQETQYF,TGTGCCAGCAGCCAAAACAGGGGTCAAGAGACCCAGTACTTC
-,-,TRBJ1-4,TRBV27,CASSRTVFNEKLFF,TGTGCCAGCAGTCGGACAGTGTTTAATGAAAAACTGTTTTTT
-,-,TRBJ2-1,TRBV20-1,CSASQIARHNEQFF,TGCAGTGCCAGTCAGATAGCGCGACACAATGAGCAGTTCTTC
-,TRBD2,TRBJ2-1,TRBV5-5,CASSLRLAGTYNEQFF,TGTGCCAGCAGCTTGAGACTAGCGGGGACTTACAATGAGCAGTTCTTC
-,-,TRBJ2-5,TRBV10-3,CAISSVKETQYF,TGTGCCATCAGTTCGGTCAAAGAGACCCAGTACTTC
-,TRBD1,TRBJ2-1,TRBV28,CASQGQVQEQFF,TGTGCCAGCCAAGGACAGGTCCAGGAGCAGTTCTTC
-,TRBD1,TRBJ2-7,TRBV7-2,CASSLRTGGANEQYF,TGTGCCAGCAGCCTACGGACAGGGGGCGCGAACGAGCAGTACTTC
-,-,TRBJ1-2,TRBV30,CAWTDRANYGYTF,TGTGCCTGGACCGACAGAGCTAACTATGGCTACACCTTC
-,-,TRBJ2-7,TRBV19,CASSFGLTSYEQYF,TGTGCCAGTAGTTTTGGACTTACCTCCTACGAGCAGTACTTC
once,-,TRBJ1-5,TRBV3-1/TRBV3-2,CASSQDMADSNQPQHF,TGTGCCAGCAGCCAAGATATGGCGGATAGCAATCAGCCCCAGCATTTT